This passage covers 25 T cell receptor beta chains from one sample sequenced in a study of vaccination effects on CD4 cells after COVID-19. After around nine days in culture, the CD4+ T cells were isolated. Participants got two doses of BNT162b2 or mRNA-1273 vaccine. TCRdb's copy holds only in-frame clones and misses some; the assay was immunoSEQ multiplex PCR. The table has about 73,000 clones, around 67% seen once. These TCRs are of unknown antigen specificity. Source: CD4+ T cells from PBMCs cultured without peptide, taken after COVID-19 vaccination. These receptors were taken from a human donor who received a COVID-19 vaccine.

This clone was recorded only once. This chain joins TRBV24-1 and TRBJ2-2; TRBD2 agrees at 8 bases. After removal of 3 bases from V and 4 bases from J, the junction contained 3 bases not matched to a gene. Germline values: CDR1 KGHDR, CDR2 SFDVKD. The CDR3 sequence is 15 residues long. CDR3 DNA: TGTGCCACCAGTGATACCGGGGGGGCCACCGGGGAGCTGTTTTTT. Amino acid sequence: CATSDTGGATGELFF.

The chain links TRBV6-5 to TRBJ2-1, with D possibly TRBD2 on 5 matching bases. CDR3 length: 14 residues. Trimming took off 6 bases at V and 10 bases at J, with 19 bases between the two ends. Per germline, CDR1 MNHEY and CDR2 SVGAGI. This CDR3 reads CASRRGLDAREQFF. The CDR3 DNA reads as TGTGCCAGCAGACGCGGGCTTGACGCGAGGGAGCAGTTCTTC.

The chain has TRBV7-3 and TRBJ1-5; 10 nucleotides match TRBD1. The CDR3 totals 18 residues. CDR1 SGHTA and CDR2 FQGTGA come from the germline V gene. J gave up 0 bases and V 11 bases, and 16 bases lay outside the gene matches. For the CDR3, the DNA is TGTGCCGGAGAGTCCGGGACAGGGGCCCCCATTAGCAATCAGCCCCAGCATTTT. Residues: CAGESGTGAPISNQPQHF.

The genes are TRBV2 and TRBJ2-3, with 10 bases fitting TRBD2. The CDR3 totals 15 residues. Trimming removed 6 bases from V and 0 bases from J; junction bases left unmatched: 3. CDR1 is SNHLY and CDR2 is FYNNEI in the germline V gene. CDR3 loop: CASRLAGRSTDTQYF. CDR3 DNA sequence: TGTGCCAGCAGACTAGCGGGGAGAAGCACAGATACGCAGTATTTT. Together with reference TRBV2 and TRBJ2-3, the CDR3 gives the full variable domain: EPEVTQTPSHQVTQMGQEVILRCVPISNHLYFYWYRQILGQKVEFLVSFYNNEISEKSEIFDDQFSVERPDGSNFTLKIRSTKLEDSAMYFCASRLAGRSTDTQYFGPGTRLTVL.

The chain carries TRBV2 and TRBJ1-2; D not certain. The CDR3 loop spans 13 amino acids. Germline values: CDR1 SNHLY, CDR2 FYNNEI. V gave up 3 bases and J gave up 8 bases, with 13 bases separating them. As DNA, the CDR3 is TGTGCCAGCAGTGATATCGGGGTTCGGGGCTACACCTTC. The encoded protein is CASSDIGVRGYTF.

V is TRBV5-1 and J is TRBJ2-2, with a tentative D call TRBD1 (5 bases). Per the germline V gene, CDR1 is SGHRS and CDR2 is YFSETQ. V was trimmed by 7 bases and J by 0 bases, leaving 13 bases between them. The CDR3 has 15 amino acids. The DNA for the CDR3 is TGCGCCAGCCGGGTCAGGGCCTCGAACACCGGGGAGCTGTTTTTT. Protein product: CASRVRASNTGELFF.

Points on this clone: Germline is not matched at one junction end, which may reflect a read error. This chain connects TRBV2 to TRBJ2-1; 10 positions agree with TRBD2. The CDR3 extends over 16 amino acids. Germline loops: CDR1 SNHLY, CDR2 FYNNEI. The CDR3, as DNA: TGTGCCGGCAGAGAGAAGGTTAGCGGGGGGCGAAATGAGCAGTTCTTC. Translated: CAGREKVSGGRNEQFF.

V and J are TRBV6-5 and TRBJ2-1, with 9 bases aligning to TRBD2. Germline assignment: CDR1 MNHEY and CDR2 SVGAGI. CDR3 size: 16 residues. Trimming cost V 2 bases and J 5 bases; bases outside gene matches: 7. The CDR3 protein is CASSYVARGGHNEQFF. The CDR3 DNA sequence: TGTGCCAGCAGTTACGTCGCGCGGGGGGGCCACAATGAGCAGTTCTTC.

This clone was picked up a small number of times. The rearrangement uses TRBV10-2 and TRBJ1-1, with 10 bases aligning to TRBD1. Unmatched junction bases numbered 3, after V lost 4 bases and J lost 4 bases. Germline CDR1 reads WSHSY; CDR2 reads SAAADI. The CDR3 contains 14 residues. The CDR3 loop is CASSAGTGVTEAFF. The DNA of the CDR3 is TGCGCCAGCAGTGCCGGGACAGGGGTCACTGAAGCTTTCTTT.

A few counts support this clone. J is TRBJ1-5 and V is TRBV12-3 or TRBV12-4; D is ambiguous. Trimming cost V 3 bases and J 5 bases, with 8 bases left between them. This CDR3 is 13 amino acids long. The CDR3: CASSFTGDQPQHF. In DNA form, the CDR3 reads TGTGCCAGCAGTTTTACCGGCGATCAGCCCCAGCATTTT.

The V gene is TRBV3-1 (or the pseudogene TRBV3-2), the J gene TRBJ2-3; TRBD1 or TRBD2 may be the D gene (5 bases each). Germline V lookup: CDR1 LGHDT, CDR2 YNNKEL (reference sequence). The length of the CDR3 is 16 residues. V lost 4 bases and J 0 bases, leaving 14 bases between the germline ends. CDR3 region: CASSPKGRTSTDTQYF. The CDR3 bases are TGTGCCAGCAGCCCTAAGGGGAGAACTAGCACAGATACGCAGTATTTT.

V and J are TRBV5-1 and TRBJ2-5; D may be TRBD1 or TRBD2 (5 bases each). Germline V gene lookup returns CDR1 SGHRS and CDR2 YFSETQ. This CDR3 has 14 amino acids. V lost 5 bases and J lost 2, with 13 bases in between. The CDR3 loop is CASSPVRGQETQYF. For the CDR3, the DNA is TGCGCCAGCAGTCCCGTGAGGGGACAAGAGACCCAGTACTTC.

The rearrangement links TRBV6-1 to TRBJ1-2; D gene uncertain. V lost 0 bases and J 4 bases, leaving 3 bases between the germline ends. CDR3 length: 12 residues. Germline CDR1 MNHNS, CDR2 SASEGT. CDR3 region: CASSEASYGYTF. The CDR3, as DNA: TGTGCCAGCAGTGAAGCAAGCTATGGCTACACCTTC.

This clone was seen a handful of times. The rearrangement uses TRBV19 and TRBJ1-2, with 10 bases lining up with TRBD1. The CDR3 has 15 amino acids. The V gene end was trimmed by 6 bases and the J gene end by 3 bases; junction bases not matched to a gene: 7. In germline, CDR1 is LNHDA, CDR2 SQIVND (reference sequence). The CDR3 is CASRPGTGADYGYTF. The DNA of the CDR3 is TGTGCCAGTAGACCCGGGACAGGGGCCGACTATGGCTACACCTTC.

V and J are TRBV5-6 and TRBJ2-3, with no clear D. V lost 6 bases and J lost 6, with 20 bases in between. This CDR3 comprises 15 residues. Germline CDR1 and CDR2: SGHDT and YYEEEE. For the CDR3, the DNA is TGTGCCAGCACCGCCAACCCTCTAGTTGCCGATACGCAGTATTTT. As protein: CASTANPLVADTQYF.

This chain's CDR3 is CASTRTGVNTGELFF. In nucleotides, the CDR3 is TGTGCCAGCACTAGAACAGGTGTGAACACCGGGGAGCTGTTTTTT. The genes are TRBV6-5 and TRBJ2-2, with a tentative D call TRBD1 (5 bases). V was trimmed by 7 bases and J by 1 base, leaving 13 bases between them. CDR1 is MNHEY, CDR2 SVGAGI, per germline. The CDR3 extends over 15 amino acids.

V usage is TRBV4-3 and J usage is TRBJ2-7, with TRBD2 matching 7 bases. The CDR3 runs 17 residues. CDR1 and CDR2 from the germline V gene are LGHNA and YSLEER. V was pared by 0 bases and J by 7 bases, with 15 bases of the junction left unmatched. The chain's CDR3 is CASSQERAGPTLWEQYV. The CDR3 DNA reads as TGCGCCAGCAGCCAAGAAAGAGCGGGGCCCACCCTCTGGGAGCAGTACGTC.

The chain links TRBV2 to TRBJ2-2; tentative D call: TRBD2 (5 bases). Trimming shortened V by 8 bases and J by 1 base, and 8 bases separated the two germline ends. This CDR3 has 13 amino acids. The germline gives CDR1 SNHLY, CDR2 FYNNEI. The CDR3 sequence is CASLAGNTGELFF. The CDR3 DNA is TGTGCCAGCTTGGCGGGGAACACCGGGGAGCTGTTTTTT. The full variable domain, in which reference TRBV2 and TRBJ2-2 provide the parts outside the CDR3, is EPEVTQTPSHQVTQMGQEVILRCVPISNHLYFYWYRQILGQKVEFLVSFYNNEISEKSEIFDDQFSVERPDGSNFTLKIRSTKLEDSAMYFCASLAGNTGELFFGEGSRLTVL.

The chain carries TRBV23-1 and TRBJ2-7; D gene ambiguous. TRBV23-1 is an ORF, with its function uncertain. CDR3 length: 13 residues. V was cut by 7 bases and J by 2 bases, with 12 bases left in between. In DNA form, the CDR3 reads TGCGCCAGCAACTCGACACGAACCTACGAGCAGTACGTC. This gives the protein CASNSTRTYEQYV.

V is TRBV24-1 and J is TRBJ2-3, with D hard to call. V dropped 4 bases and J dropped 2 bases, with 12 bases sitting between them. Germline V lookup: CDR1 KGHDR, CDR2 SFDVKD. The CDR3 runs 15 residues. CDR3 nucleotides: TGTGCCACCAGTGAATTTGGCAGAAACACAGATACGCAGTATTTT. Protein: CATSEFGRNTDTQYF.

DNA of the CDR3: TGTGCCACCAGTGACCAGTATACGCAGTATTTT. It specifies CATSDQYTQYF. This chain links TRBV24-1 with TRBJ2-3; D remains ambiguous. Trimming took off 4 bases at V and 7 bases at J, with 5 bases between the two ends. The germline CDR1 and CDR2 sequences are KGHDR and SFDVKD. This CDR3 spans 11 amino acids.

This clone has a single count. The gene calls are TRBV19 and TRBJ2-5; 7 bases map to TRBD1. Germline V CDR1 and CDR2: LNHDA, SQIVND (reference sequence). The V segment lost 3 bases and the J segment 1 base; nucleotides outside the gene matches: 2. CDR3 length: 14 amino acids. CDR3 coding DNA: TGTGCCAGTAGTATGGGACAGCTCCAAGAGACCCAGTACTTC. It yields the protein CASSMGQLQETQYF.

DNA for the CDR3: TGTGCCAGCAGCTCCCTTGGACAGGGGGAGGACGAGCAGTACGTC. This gives the protein CASSSLGQGEDEQYV. This chain uses TRBV11-2 with TRBJ2-7; 10 nucleotides agree with TRBD1. The CDR3 sequence is 15 residues long. The germline CDR1 and CDR2 sequences are SGHAT and FQNNGV. Trimming at V came to 4 bases and at J to 5 bases, leaving 8 bases not matched to a gene.

This clone appeared a few times. V and J are TRBV9 and TRBJ1-4, with unresolved D. The V gene's germline CDR1 is SGDLS and CDR2 YYNGEE. The CDR3 runs 15 residues. V was trimmed by 0 bases and J by 5 bases, leaving 11 bases between them. CDR3 sequence reads: CASSVGVTSNEKLFF. CDR3 DNA: TGTGCCAGCAGCGTAGGGGTCACCTCAAATGAAAAACTGTTTTTT.

In this sample, this clone turned up a few times. The chain is built from TRBV7-9 and TRBJ1-6; D is uncertain. CDR1 is SEHNR, CDR2 FQNEAQ, per germline (reference sequence). Trimming took 5 bases from V and 10 from J, leaving 15 bases between them. The CDR3 extends over 14 amino acids. CDR3 loop: CASSRQRSGSPLHF. The DNA of the CDR3 is TGTGCCAGCAGCCGCCAACGGTCCGGGTCACCCCTCCACTTT.